This note documents a single T cell receptor (beta chain) sequence. What it binds is unknown. Method: immunoSEQ multiplex PCR; TCRdb's copy keeps in-frame clones and lacks some. The top ten hold about 2.6% of the sample, which has some 100,000 clones, approximately 94% seen once. The CDR3 is 13 residues long. V lost 0 bases, J lost 3 bases, and 7 bases lay in between. CDR1 is SGHDT, CDR2 YYEEEE, per germline. This sample is drawn from a study of OX40 agonist ivuxolimab in advanced cancers. Study details: Every 2 weeks, patients got intravenous ivuxolimab at one of six dose levels (0.01-10 mg/kg). Participants averaged about 60 years of age (range 23 to 79) and were about 85% male.

Study-level points and caveats: On average, CD8+ T cells had more expanded clones than CD4+. Clonal expansion in partial responders at 0.1-3.0 mg/kg ranked among the lowest.

The receptor's source is an adult with an advanced solid tumor such as melanoma, head and neck, liver or kidney cancer. This sample comprised CD4+ or CD8+ T cells sorted from blood, obtained in a trial of the OX40 agonist ivuxolimab. The chain uses TRBV5-6 and TRBJ2-7, with D possibly being TRBD2 (5 bases). CDR3 residues: CASSLGEHYEQYF. CDR3 coding DNA: TGTGCCAGCAGCTTGGGGGAGCACTACGAGCAGTACTTC.